The 10 T cell receptor beta chains below all came from one sample that was sequenced in a study of blood T cells in healthy people across ages. Primers used in a second PCR of about 6 to 11 cycles were a sample-barcoded 5' primer and a J-beta primer mix. TCRdb re-analysed the 5' RACE reads in MiXCR, keeping a single row per CDR3 protein. The sample has about 640,000 distinct CDR3 sequences, roughly 58% seen once. The sample was blood. These receptors were obtained from a man aged 60 to 75 in good health.

The J gene is TRBJ2-5, the V gene TRBV5-6; TRBD2 might be the D (7 bases). The CDR3 contains 19 residues. Trimming pared 3 bases from V and 1 base from J, leaving 25 bases between. Germline CDR1 SGHDT, CDR2 YYEEEE. The CDR3 spells CASSSGAAGANPIQETQYF. The CDR3 DNA reads TGTGCCAGCAGCTCAGGGGCGGCGGGAGCTAACCCAATCCAAGAGACCCAGTACTTC.

A few counts support this clonotype. The chain recombines TRBV4-2 with TRBJ2-5; 10 bases are a match to TRBD2. Germline values: CDR1 LGHNA, CDR2 YNFKEQ. The CDR3 runs 16 residues. Unmatched junction bases numbered 5, after V lost 0 bases and J lost 4 bases. Here the CDR3 DNA reads TGTGCCAGCAGCCAAGATGGTAGCGGGGGGAGAGAGACCCAGTACTTC. Protein product: CASSQDGSGGRETQYF.

The gene calls are TRBV4-2 and TRBJ1-2; the match to TRBD1 covers 10 bases. The trim removed 3 bases at V and 3 bases at J, leaving 13 bases unmatched. Germline CDR1 is LGHNA and CDR2 is YNFKEQ. This CDR3 contains 18 residues. The CDR3 DNA sequence: TGTGCCAGCAGCCAGGAGAGGGACAGGGGAGCTCCTGACTATGGCTACACCTTC. It specifies CASSQERDRGAPDYGYTF.

The chain has TRBV7-2 and TRBJ2-7; 12 positions agree with TRBD2. Germline V gene data show CDR1 as SGHTA and CDR2 as FQGNSA. This CDR3 contains 16 residues. V lost 7 bases and J lost 1; bases outside the gene matches: 8. The DNA of the CDR3 is TGTGCCAGCACCAAGACTAGCGGGGGCTTGTCCTACGAGCAGTACTTC. This gives the protein CASTKTSGGLSYEQYF.

The count of this clonotype is one. The CDR3 loop reads CASSGQGAHYGYTF. The DNA of the CDR3 is TGTGCCAGCAGTGGACAGGGGGCACACTATGGCTACACCTTC. This rearrangement joins TRBV2 to TRBJ1-2; 10 bases fit TRBD1. The CDR3 sequence is 14 residues long. Germline assignment: CDR1 SNHLY and CDR2 FYNNEI. The V and J ends lost 4 bases and 3 bases, in that order; junction bases with no gene match: 2.

The J gene is TRBJ2-1, the V gene TRBV6-6; D may be TRBD1 (6 bases). Germline-derived CDR1 and CDR2 are MNHNY and SVGAGI (reference sequence). This CDR3 spans 13 amino acids. V was trimmed by 5 bases and J by 5 bases, leaving 10 bases between them. The CDR3 region is CASSRDTNNEQFF. The CDR3 DNA reads TGTGCCAGCAGTAGGGACACCAACAATGAGCAGTTCTTC.

The J gene is TRBJ2-5, the V gene TRBV5-1, with D unclear. CDR1 and CDR2 (germline): SGHRS, YFSETQ. The CDR3 spans 13 residues. The V end was cut by 0 bases, the J end by 10 bases, with 13 bases between. The CDR3 DNA reads TGCGCCAGCAGCTTGGAGGACCCGAGAAGCCAGTACTTC. This sequence encodes CASSLEDPRSQYF.

The chain carries TRBV7-2 and TRBJ2-3; D gene unclear. CDR1 is SGHTA, CDR2 FQGNSA, per germline. The CDR3 is 15 amino acids. Trimming removed 5 bases at V and 4 bases at J, with 16 bases between. This CDR3 is CASSPSRTRPDTQYF. The CDR3 DNA reads TGTGCCAGCAGCCCCTCTCGAACGAGGCCAGATACGCAGTATTTT.

The rearrangement joins TRBV3-1 to TRBJ2-1; 10 bases are shared with TRBD1. This CDR3 spans 15 amino acids. Germline-derived CDR1 and CDR2 are LGHDT and YNNKEL (reference sequence). Germline trimming cut 3 bases from V and 4 bases from J; bases unmatched to any gene: 3. The CDR3 spells CASSHRDRGYNEQFF. Written as DNA, the CDR3 is TGTGCCAGCAGCCACCGGGACAGGGGTTACAATGAGCAGTTCTTC.

The rearrangement uses TRBV7-7 and TRBJ2-5; a possible D gene is TRBD1 (5 bases). V was pared by 1 base and J by 5 bases, with 14 bases between. The CDR3 sequence is 15 residues long. The germline V gene has CDR1 SSHAT and CDR2 FNYEAQ (reference sequence). CDR3 nucleotide sequence: TGTGCCAGCAGCTTAGGGGGCGACACTCGGGAGACCCAGTACTTC. Encoded protein: CASSLGGDTRETQYF.